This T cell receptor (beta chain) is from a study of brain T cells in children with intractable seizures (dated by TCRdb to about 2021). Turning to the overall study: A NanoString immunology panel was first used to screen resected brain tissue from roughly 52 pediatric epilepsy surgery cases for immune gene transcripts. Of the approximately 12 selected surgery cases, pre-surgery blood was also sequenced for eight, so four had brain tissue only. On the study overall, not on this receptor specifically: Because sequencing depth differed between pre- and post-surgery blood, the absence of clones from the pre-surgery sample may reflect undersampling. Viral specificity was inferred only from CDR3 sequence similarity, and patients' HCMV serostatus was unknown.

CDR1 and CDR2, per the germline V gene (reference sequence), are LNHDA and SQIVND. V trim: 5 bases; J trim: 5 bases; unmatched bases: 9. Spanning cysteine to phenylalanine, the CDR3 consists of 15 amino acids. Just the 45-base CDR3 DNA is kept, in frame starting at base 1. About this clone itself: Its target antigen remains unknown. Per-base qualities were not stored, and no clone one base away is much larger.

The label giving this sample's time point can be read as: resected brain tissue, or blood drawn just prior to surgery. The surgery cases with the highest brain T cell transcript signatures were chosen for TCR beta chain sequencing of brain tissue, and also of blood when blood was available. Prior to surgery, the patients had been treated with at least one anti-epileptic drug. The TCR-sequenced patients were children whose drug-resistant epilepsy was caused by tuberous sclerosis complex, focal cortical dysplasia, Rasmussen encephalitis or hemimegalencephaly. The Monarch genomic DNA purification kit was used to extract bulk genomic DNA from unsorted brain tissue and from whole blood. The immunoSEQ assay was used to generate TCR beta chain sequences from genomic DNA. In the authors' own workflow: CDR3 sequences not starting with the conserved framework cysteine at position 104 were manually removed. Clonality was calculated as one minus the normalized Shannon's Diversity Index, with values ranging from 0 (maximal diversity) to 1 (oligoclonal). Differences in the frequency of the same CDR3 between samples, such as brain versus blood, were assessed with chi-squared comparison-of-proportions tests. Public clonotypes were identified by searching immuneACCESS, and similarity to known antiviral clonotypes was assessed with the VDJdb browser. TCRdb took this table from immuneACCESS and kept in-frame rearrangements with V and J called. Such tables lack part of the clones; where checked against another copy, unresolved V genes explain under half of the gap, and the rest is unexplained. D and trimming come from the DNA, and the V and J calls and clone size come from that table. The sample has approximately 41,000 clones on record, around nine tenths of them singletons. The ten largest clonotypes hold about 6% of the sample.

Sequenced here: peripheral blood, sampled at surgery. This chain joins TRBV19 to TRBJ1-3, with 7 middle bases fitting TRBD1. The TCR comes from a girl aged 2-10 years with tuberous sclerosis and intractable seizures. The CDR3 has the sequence CASSAKRQGRNTIYF. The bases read TGTGCCAGTAGTGCCAAGAGACAGGGCCGAAACACCATATATTTT.